The 20 T cell receptor beta chains below come from one sample, sequenced in a study of cytomegalovirus exposure and HLA in healthy donors. Primers for the PCR totalled 60 Vbeta and 13 Jbeta. The assay was immunoSEQ multiplex PCR, and TCRdb's table has in-frame clones only and misses some. Among about 160,000 clones, about 80% were seen once, and the ten largest hold 1.3%. Sequenced input: PBMCs. Receptors were obtained from a woman between 45 and 60 years old in good health and CMV-seronegative.

V and J are TRBV5-1 and TRBJ2-7; the match to TRBD2 covers 12 bases. This CDR3 region has 16 residues. Germline-derived CDR1 and CDR2 are SGHRS and YFSETQ. J lost 1 base, V lost 4 bases, and 6 bases had no gene match. Here the CDR3 DNA reads TGCGCCAGCAGCAGCGGACTAGCGGGATTTTCCTACGAGCAGTACTTC. This codes for CASSSGLAGFSYEQYF.

This clone turned up a few times. V usage is TRBV2 and J usage is TRBJ1-4; a possible D gene is TRBD1 (5 bases). The germline V and J ends were trimmed by 4 bases and 12 bases, with 18 bases remaining between them. The CDR3 is 14 amino acids. From germline, CDR1 is SNHLY and CDR2 FYNNEI. In nucleotides, the CDR3 is TGTGCCAGCAGTGCGCAAACCCAGGGTAGGCAACTGTTTTTT. This codes for CASSAQTQGRQLFF.

A remark on this clone: Other nucleotide sequences from this sample produce the same CDR3. This chain connects TRBV29-1 to TRBJ2-7; 9 bases fit TRBD2. This CDR3 has 12 residues. The germline V gene encodes CDR1 SQVTM and CDR2 ANQGSEA. Trimming at V came to 5 bases and at J to 3 bases, leaving 2 bases not matched to a gene. The CDR3 region has the DNA TGCAGCGTTCATAGCGGGAGCTACGAGCAGTACTTC. It is translated as CSVHSGSYEQYF.

This clone has only one observation. This sequence joins TRBV27 and TRBJ2-2; 7 nucleotides line up with TRBD1. Germline assignment: CDR1 MNHEY and CDR2 SMNVEV (reference sequence). This CDR3 is 15 amino acids long. The V gene end was trimmed by 3 bases and the J gene end by 7 bases; junction bases not matched to a gene: 8. The CDR3 region is CASSLSGTVHGELFF. CDR3 nucleotides: TGTGCCAGCAGTTTGTCCGGGACAGTGCACGGGGAGCTGTTTTTT.

This clone was counted a few times. The V gene is TRBV5-6, the J gene TRBJ1-1; D ambiguous. Germline CDR1 reads SGHDT; CDR2 reads YYEEEE. This CDR3 comprises 14 residues. The germline V and J ends were trimmed by 4 bases and 2 bases, with 12 bases remaining between them. This chain's CDR3 is CASSKAGVNTEAFF. Here the CDR3 DNA reads TGTGCCAGCAGCAAAGCAGGTGTTAACACTGAAGCTTTCTTT.

J is TRBJ2-7 and V is TRBV7-2, with 7 positions matching TRBD2. With 1 base clipped from V and 2 bases from J, the junction kept 2 bases outside the gene matches. Germline loops: CDR1 SGHTA, CDR2 FQGNSA. The CDR3 spans 14 residues. In nucleotides, the CDR3 is TGTGCCAGCAGCTTAGGGGGAGGGGCCTACGAGCAGTACTTC. Translation gives CASSLGGGAYEQYF.

This clone was picked up one time. The chain joins TRBV6-6 to TRBJ2-1; 8 bases line up with TRBD2. Germline V gene sequence: CDR1 MNHNY, CDR2 SVGAGI (reference sequence). There are 15 residues in the CDR3. V shed 0 bases, J shed 10 bases, and the junction held 8 bases outside the gene matches. CDR3: CASSYSKGLALEQFF. The CDR3 nucleotides are TGTGCCAGCAGTTACTCAAAAGGACTAGCCCTCGAGCAGTTCTTC.

The chain joins TRBV5-1 to TRBJ2-2; 9 bases agree with TRBD1. The CDR3 loop spans 15 amino acids. Germline V lookup: CDR1 SGHRS, CDR2 YFSETQ. V lost 4 bases and J lost 6; bases outside the gene matches: 7. CDR3 amino acids: CASSTGTGSPGELFF. The DNA for the CDR3 is TGCGCCAGCAGCACCGGGACAGGGAGCCCCGGGGAGCTGTTTTTT. The full variable domain, rest sourced from reference TRBV5-1 and TRBJ2-2, is KAGVTQTPRYLIKTRGQQVTLSCSPISGHRSVSWYQQTPGQGLQFLFEYFSETQRNKGNFPGRFSGRQFSNSRSEMNVSTLELGDSALYLCASSTGTGSPGELFFGEGSRLTVL.

V is TRBV7-2 and J is TRBJ1-2; D is ambiguous. Germline V lookup: CDR1 SGHTA, CDR2 FQGNSA. The CDR3 covers 13 residues. Trimming left V 5 bases short and J 4 bases short, with 11 bases between. Here the CDR3 DNA reads TGTGCCAGCAGCGCAGAGGGCCTCTATGGCTACACCTTC. Translation: CASSAEGLYGYTF.

This clone was observed once. The rearrangement links TRBV7-8 to TRBJ1-3; 7 bases are shared with TRBD1. The germline gives CDR1 SGHVS, CDR2 FQNEAQ. The CDR3 is 14 amino acids. V trimming: 4 bases; J trimming: 1 base; junction bases outside the gene matches: 1. For the CDR3, the DNA is TGTGCCAGCAGCTACAGGGGTTCTGGAAACACCATATATTTT. It yields the protein CASSYRGSGNTIYF.

The chain has TRBV23-1 and TRBJ2-3, with TRBD1 identical over 8 bases. TRBV23-1 falls under the ORF class, with uncertain function. The CDR3 has 16 amino acids. V dropped 2 bases and J dropped 1; count of bases not matched to a gene: 5. The CDR3 region is CASSQPGQGRTDTQYF. The CDR3 coding sequence is TGCGCCAGCAGTCAACCAGGACAGGGACGCACAGATACGCAGTATTTT.

This clone is a singleton in its sample. This chain joins TRBV12-5 and TRBJ2-7, with D possibly being TRBD1 (6 bases). There are 15 residues in the CDR3. The germline CDR1 and CDR2 sequences are LGHNT and FRNRAP. V shed 0 bases and J shed 1 base, with 10 bases lying between them. In DNA form, the CDR3 reads TGTGCTAGTGGTTTGGTAAACAGGGCATCCTACGAGCAGTACTTC. It codes for CASGLVNRASYEQYF.

This rearrangement joins TRBV7-9 to TRBJ1-2; weak D call: TRBD1 (6 bases). The V gene's germline CDR1 is SEHNR and CDR2 FQNEAQ (reference sequence). The CDR3 is made up of 15 amino acids. Trimming removed 5 bases at V and 3 bases at J, with 16 bases between. CDR3 nucleotide sequence: TGTGCCAGCAGCCTCGGGGGGACACTCGACTATGGCTACACCTTC. This encodes CASSLGGTLDYGYTF.

This chain joins TRBV7-2 and TRBJ2-1; D gene ambiguous. CDR1 and CDR2 from the germline V gene are SGHTA and FQGNSA. This CDR3 spans 15 amino acids. Trimming left V 5 bases short and J 3 bases short, with 14 bases between. CDR3 DNA sequence: TGTGCCAGCAGCCCCCCCGGCGGATACTACAATGAGCAGTTCTTC. As protein: CASSPPGGYYNEQFF. The whole variable domain, remainder taken from reference TRBV7-2 and TRBJ2-1, is GAGVSQSPSNKVTEKGKDVELRCDPISGHTALYWYRQSLGQGLEFLIYFQGNSAPDKSGLPSDRFSAERTGGSVSTLTIQRTQQEDSAVYLCASSPPGGYYNEQFFGPGTRLTVL.

The gene calls are TRBV4-2 and TRBJ2-7; tentatively, D is TRBD1 (6 bases). Germline V CDR1 and CDR2: LGHNA, YNFKEQ. The V end was cut by 0 bases, the J end by 3 bases, with 9 bases between. CDR3 length equals 14 residues. Here the CDR3 reads CASSQDGQIYEQYF. DNA for the CDR3: TGTGCCAGCAGCCAAGACGGACAGATCTACGAGCAGTACTTC.

This clone was recorded once. This sequence joins TRBV4-2 and TRBJ2-2, with 12 bases fitting TRBD2. The V gene's germline CDR1 is LGHNA and CDR2 YNFKEQ. Losses at the gene ends were 1 base for V and 5 bases for J; bases not matched to a gene: 5. The CDR3 runs to 17 residues. The CDR3 coding sequence is TGTGCCAGCAGCCAAGCTAGCGGGGGGGTGAAGACCGGGGAGCTGTTTTTT. Translation gives CASSQASGGVKTGELFF.

The rearrangement uses TRBV4-2 and TRBJ1-5, with TRBD1 as a possible D gene (6 bases). V was clipped by 0 bases and J by 6 bases, with 12 bases between them. CDR3 length equals 15 residues. Germline V gene sequence: CDR1 LGHNA, CDR2 YNFKEQ. The CDR3 sequence: CASSQDGQDSQPQHF. The CDR3 bases are TGTGCCAGCAGCCAAGATGGGCAGGACAGTCAGCCCCAGCATTTT.

This clone showed up just a few times. The gene calls are TRBV6-1 and TRBJ1-2, with a weak D call TRBD1 (5 bases). Trimming took off 3 bases at V and 3 bases at J, with 8 bases between the two ends. The V gene's germline CDR1 is MNHNS and CDR2 SASEGT. CDR3 length equals 13 residues. The CDR3 DNA reads as TGTGCCAGCAGTGATCAGGGCTACTATGGCTACACCTTC. It translates to CASSDQGYYGYTF.

The chain has TRBV11-3 and TRBJ2-7; 8 bases agree with TRBD2. Germline trimming cut 5 bases from V and 4 bases from J; bases unmatched to any gene: 1. Germline CDR1 is SGHNT and CDR2 is YENEEA. The CDR3 spans 12 residues. CDR3 DNA: TGTGCCAGCAGCCGCGGGGGGTACGAGCAGTACTTC. Translation: CASSRGGYEQYF.

The V and J genes are TRBV19 and TRBJ2-5, with TRBD2 matching over 7 bases. The end of the DNA fits TRBJ2-7 better, so the J call may be wrong. Germline values: CDR1 LNHDA, CDR2 SQIVND (reference sequence). The CDR3 is 14 residues long. CDR3 sequence reads: CASSTFLGGNEQYF. The CDR3 coding sequence is TGTGCCAGTAGTACCTTTTTGGGGGGGAACGAGCAGTACTTC.